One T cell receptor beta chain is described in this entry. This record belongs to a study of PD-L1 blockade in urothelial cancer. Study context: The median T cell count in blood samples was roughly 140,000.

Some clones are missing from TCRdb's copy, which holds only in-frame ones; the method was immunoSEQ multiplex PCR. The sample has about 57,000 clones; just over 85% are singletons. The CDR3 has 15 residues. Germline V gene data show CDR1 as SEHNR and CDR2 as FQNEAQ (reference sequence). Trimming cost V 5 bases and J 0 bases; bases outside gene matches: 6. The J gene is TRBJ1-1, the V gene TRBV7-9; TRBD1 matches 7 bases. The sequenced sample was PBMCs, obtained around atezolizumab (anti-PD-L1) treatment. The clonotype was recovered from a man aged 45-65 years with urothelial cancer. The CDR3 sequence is CASSLLTGMNTEAFF. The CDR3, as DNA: TGTGCCAGCAGCCTCCTGACAGGGATGAACACTGAAGCTTTCTTT.